A single sample is the source of the 18 T cell receptor beta chains below, sequenced in a study of cytomegalovirus exposure and HLA in healthy donors. The protocol was immunoSEQ multiplex PCR, while the TCRdb copy is restricted to in-frame clones and leaves out a portion. The data contain under 350,000 clones, roughly 85% of them singletons. Sequenced material: PBMCs. The receptors originated from a woman aged 18-35 years in good health and CMV-seronegative.

CDR3 loop: CASSLVDADNEQFF. DNA of the CDR3: TGCGCCAGCAGCTTGGTAGATGCTGACAATGAGCAGTTCTTC. The gene calls are TRBV5-1 and TRBJ2-1; no definite D call. Trimming took off 0 bases at V and 5 bases at J, with 9 bases between the two ends. The V gene's germline CDR1 is SGHRS and CDR2 YFSETQ. The CDR3 is 14 amino acids.

This rearrangement joins TRBV27 to TRBJ2-3, with D tentatively TRBD2 (6 bases). The CDR3 spans 17 residues. Per the germline V gene, CDR1 is MNHEY and CDR2 is SMNVEV (reference sequence). Trimming left V 0 bases short and J 4 bases short, with 17 bases between. The CDR3 protein is CASSLSSGGGGADTQYF. The CDR3 DNA is TGTGCCAGCAGTTTATCTTCCGGGGGAGGAGGAGCAGATACGCAGTATTTT.

This chain joins TRBV6-1 and TRBJ2-7; D may be TRBD2 (6 bases). The V gene lost 5 bases and the J gene lost 4 bases, with 18 bases spanning the gap. The V gene's germline CDR1 is MNHNS and CDR2 SASEGT. The CDR3 covers 15 residues. The CDR3 DNA reads TGTGCCAGCAGTCCCCATTTTGGGGAGGTTTACGAGCAGTACTTC. This sequence encodes CASSPHFGEVYEQYF.

This clone was picked up a small number of times. The rearrangement links TRBV9 to TRBJ1-1, with 8 nucleotides matching TRBD1. The V gene end was trimmed by 2 bases and the J gene end by 6 bases; junction bases not matched to a gene: 6. The length of the CDR3 is 14 residues. The germline V gene encodes CDR1 SGDLS and CDR2 YYNGEE. The CDR3 loop reads CASSVLTGESEAFF. DNA for the CDR3: TGTGCCAGCAGCGTTCTGACAGGGGAATCTGAAGCTTTCTTT.

The J gene is TRBJ2-3, the V gene TRBV11-3; a weak D match, TRBD2 (7 bases). The ends were cut back, 5 bases at V and 1 base at J, with 13 bases in the middle. This CDR3 has 15 amino acids. Germline V gene lookup returns CDR1 SGHNT and CDR2 YENEEA. CDR3 residues: CASSLRGGGTDTQYF. Here the CDR3 DNA reads TGTGCCAGCAGCCTCAGGGGAGGGGGCACAGATACGCAGTATTTT.

The rearrangement links TRBV5-1 to TRBJ2-5, with 9 positions matching TRBD1. Per the germline V gene, CDR1 is SGHRS and CDR2 is YFSETQ. There are 16 residues in the CDR3. Unmatched junction bases numbered 7, after V lost 0 bases and J lost 4 bases. The CDR3 reads CASSLARDREGETQYF. The CDR3 DNA reads TGCGCCAGCAGCTTGGCCCGGGACAGGGAGGGAGAGACCCAGTACTTC.

This clone was seen a single time. The rearrangement joins TRBV18 to TRBJ1-6; maybe TRBD1 (6 bases). The V and J ends lost 3 bases and 10 bases respectively, with 16 bases between them. Germline lookup yields CDR1 KGHSH and CDR2 LQKENI. The CDR3 loop spans 15 amino acids. CDR3 loop: CASSPGADGGSPLHF. The CDR3 DNA reads TGTGCCAGCTCACCGGGGGCGGACGGAGGATCACCCCTCCACTTT.

This clone came up once. The rearrangement uses TRBV5-6 and TRBJ2-7, with TRBD2 as a possible D gene (7 bases). The CDR3 sequence is 15 residues long. Between the trimmed V and J ends, which lost 0 bases and 6 bases, there was a span of 16 bases. The germline gives CDR1 SGHDT, CDR2 YYEEEE. This chain's CDR3 is CASSLGRYREGEQYF. Written as DNA, the CDR3 is TGTGCCAGCAGCTTGGGGAGATACAGGGAGGGCGAGCAGTACTTC.

This chain uses TRBV29-1 with TRBJ1-5; weak D call: TRBD1 (5 bases). CDR3 size: 12 residues. Germline V gives CDR1 SQVTM, CDR2 ANQGSEA. Trimming removed 7 bases from V and 10 bases from J, with 17 bases in between. CDR3 region: CSAGAGKDPQHF. CDR3 bases: TGCAGCGCTGGGGCAGGCAAGGACCCCCAGCATTTT. Full variable domain (outside the CDR3, taken from reference TRBV29-1 and TRBJ1-5): SAVISQKPSRDICQRGTSLTIQCQVDSQVTMMFWYRQQPGQSLTLIATANQGSEATYESGFVIDKFPISRPNLTFSTLTVSNMSPEDSSIYLCSAGAGKDPQHFGDGTRLSIL.

The chain recombines TRBV10-1 with TRBJ2-7; a weak D match, TRBD2 (5 bases). V was pared by 2 bases and J by 2 bases, with 13 bases between. Germline-derived CDR1 and CDR2 are WNHNN and SYGVQD (reference sequence). The CDR3 covers 15 residues. The CDR3, as DNA: TGCGCCAGCAGTGAGGCACAGAGGGCAGCCTACGAGCAGTACTTC. Its protein product is CASSEAQRAAYEQYF.

This clone appeared once. Other DNA sequences in this sample translate to the same CDR3. This sequence joins TRBV30 and TRBJ2-7, with 11 nucleotides matching TRBD1. The J segment lost 3 bases and the V segment lost 0 bases, leaving 1 base of the junction unmatched. The CDR3 spans 14 residues. Germline CDR1 and CDR2: GTSNPN and SVGIG (reference sequence). The CDR3 protein is CAWSVGTGGYEQYF. The CDR3 coding sequence is TGTGCCTGGAGTGTTGGGACAGGGGGCTACGAGCAGTACTTC.

This clone was detected many times. The chain employs TRBV21-1 and TRBJ1-2; whether TRBD1, the table's D call, matches the DNA was not checked. TRBV21-1 is marked as a pseudogene. The CDR3 contains 13 residues. CDR3 in amino acids: CASSKQGDYGYTF. DNA of the CDR3: TGTGCCAGCAGCAAACAGGGGGACTATGGCTACACCTTC.

The CDR3, as DNA: TGTGCCAGCAGTCCGAACCCAGGGACTAGCGGGAGGGAGCAGTTCTTC. Protein: CASSPNPGTSGREQFF. The rearrangement links TRBV27 to TRBJ2-1, with 15 bases lining up with TRBD2. Germline V gives CDR1 MNHEY, CDR2 SMNVEV (reference sequence). The CDR3 has 16 amino acids. The V segment lost 5 bases and the J segment 10 bases; nucleotides outside the gene matches: 9.

This chain connects TRBV4-1 to TRBJ1-1; 8 nucleotides align to TRBD1. This CDR3 is built from 15 residues. Trimming took 1 base from V and 5 from J; bases not matched to a gene: 6. Per the germline V gene, CDR1 is MGHRA and CDR2 is YSYEKL. The CDR3, as DNA: TGCGCCAGCAGCCAAGTTACAGGGGGAAGGACTGAAGCTTTCTTT. It encodes CASSQVTGGRTEAFF.

The chain recombines TRBV9 with TRBJ2-6; 7 bases agree with TRBD1. Per the germline V gene, CDR1 is SGDLS and CDR2 is YYNGEE. This CDR3 has 17 residues. Trimming at V came to 2 bases and at J to 2 bases, leaving 7 bases not matched to a gene. CDR3 amino acids: CASSVGRTGAGANVLTF. The DNA for the CDR3 is TGTGCCAGCAGCGTTGGACGCACAGGGGCTGGGGCCAACGTCCTGACTTTC.

This chain uses TRBV29-1 with TRBJ2-3; 14 bases map to TRBD2. The ends lost 5 bases at V and 3 bases at J; junction bases unmatched: 4. Germline CDR1 reads SQVTM; CDR2 reads ANQGSEA. CDR3 length equals 15 residues. The CDR3, as DNA: TGCAGCGTTTCACGACTAGCGGGGGGGACAGATACGCAGTATTTT. It yields the protein CSVSRLAGGTDTQYF.

CDR3 amino acids: CASSLSGTGGAYGYTF. CDR3 coding DNA: TGTGCCAGCAGTTTATCGGGGACAGGGGGCGCCTATGGCTACACCTTC. The V gene is TRBV27, the J gene TRBJ1-2; TRBD1 agrees at 12 bases. There are 16 residues in the CDR3. With V trimmed by 0 bases and J by 4 bases, 3 bases remained unmatched. CDR1 and CDR2 (germline): MNHEY, SMNVEV (reference sequence).

The chain recombines TRBV19 with TRBJ1-6; 9 bases are shared with TRBD1. Trimming cost V 6 bases and J 10 bases; bases outside gene matches: 7. The germline V gene has CDR1 LNHDA and CDR2 SQIVND (reference sequence). The CDR3 is 14 residues long. The CDR3 DNA reads as TGTGCCAGTAGACCCGGGACAGGGCAATCACCCCTCCACTTT. Residues: CASRPGTGQSPLHF.